This paragraph covers one T cell receptor (beta chain) sequence. This record belongs to a study of blood T cell repertoires in COVID-19. Study-wide background: Samples taken during acute and convalescent COVID-19 were collected in the United States, Italy and Spain. PBMCs, B-cell-depleted T cells, or T cells provided the cDNA or gDNA that made up the material.

The germline CDR1 and CDR2 sequences are MNHEY and SVGAGI. CDR3 length: 15 amino acids. Trimming took 2 bases from V and 4 from J, leaving 14 bases between them. TCRdb keeps only in-frame clones here, not all; method: immunoSEQ multiplex PCR. The repertoire holds roughly 500,000 clones, with 89% as singletons. Sequenced input: peripheral blood. This sequence originates from a man aged 18 to 29 with COVID-19, enrolled during active disease. This sequence joins TRBV6-5 and TRBJ2-5; D is perhaps TRBD2 (6 bases). CDR3 amino acids: CASSYLGGVVETQYF. CDR3 in DNA: TGTGCCAGCAGTTACCTCGGAGGGGTTGTAGAGACCCAGTACTTC.